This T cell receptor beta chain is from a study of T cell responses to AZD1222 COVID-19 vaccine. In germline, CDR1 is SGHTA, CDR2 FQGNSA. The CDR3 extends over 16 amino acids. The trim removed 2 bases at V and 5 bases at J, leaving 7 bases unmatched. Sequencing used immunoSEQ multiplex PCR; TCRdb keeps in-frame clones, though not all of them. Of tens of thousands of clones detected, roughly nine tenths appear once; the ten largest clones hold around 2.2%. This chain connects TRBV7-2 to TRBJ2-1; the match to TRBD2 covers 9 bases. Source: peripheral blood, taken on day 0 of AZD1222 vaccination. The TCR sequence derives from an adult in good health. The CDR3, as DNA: TGTGCCAGCAGCTTAAACCAAGGACTAGCGAACAATGAGCAGTTCTTC. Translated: CASSLNQGLANNEQFF.